This T cell receptor (beta chain) was identified in a study of T-cell reconstitution after alpha-beta-depleted transplantation in children listed by TCRdb under 2016. About the study as a whole: T-cell immune reconstitution after TCRalphabeta/CD19-depleted allogeneic hematopoietic cell transplantation in children was quantitatively tracked in the study by means of TCR repertoire profiling.

This clonotype has a count of ten or more. Its antigen is currently not known. No base qualities exist here, and no much larger clone lies one base off it. Counted from cysteine to phenylalanine, this CDR3 has 14 amino acids. Left in the record is the CDR3 DNA by itself, 42 bases read in frame from the first base. CDR1 MNHNS and CDR2 SASEGT were looked up in the germline V gene. V sheds 2 bases and J sheds 5 bases, leaving 7 bases between their ends. The library relied on PCR. TCRdb names Illumina HiSeq 2500 as the instrument used. To normalize quantification of the TCRbeta repertoire, the TCR libraries were built with molecular barcoding that relied on unique molecular identifiers. In-frame beta chains were kept once TCRdb had trimmed the public reads at Q25 with fastp and called clones with MiXCR. Each entry merges the rows of one CDR3 protein and shows their most common DNA and genes. The table for this sample lists some 250,000 distinct CDR3 sequences; 12% of them were counted only once. The leading ten clones occupy over 2% of the sample.

Sequenced here: PBMCs from the stem cell graft donor, sampled from the stem cell graft. The TCR sequence derives from a human donor who donated a stem cell graft to a child with acute lymphoblastic leukemia. Recombination joined TRBV6-1 with TRBJ1-6; TRBD1 is perhaps the D gene, given 5 matching bases. The nucleotides are TGTGCCAGCAGTGAATACAGGAATAATTCACCCCTCCACTTT. Its translation is CASSEYRNNSPLHF.